This T cell receptor beta chain came from a study of CD8+ T cells in alopecia areata. Study results and limitations: Scalp sample data also include resident alphabeta T cells from normal skin. Lesional scalp displayed greater clonality than normal scalp, most notably in alopecia totalis/universalis.

Points on this clone: Antigen unknown.

RNA extraction and reverse transcription yielded cDNA as sequencing template. Using immunoSEQ multiplex PCR, the repertoire was profiled, and TCRdb retains in-frame clones only, with some absent. The data show 80,000 to 100,000 clones, about 40% seen once. This CDR3 is built from 15 residues. Germline CDR1 reads SNHLY; CDR2 reads FYNNEI. The trim removed 5 bases at V and 0 bases at J, leaving 2 bases unmatched. The V and J genes are TRBV2 and TRBJ2-1; 9 nucleotides line up with TRBD2. The specimen was CD4+ T cells sorted from blood. This TCR was sampled from a human donor with alopecia areata. The CDR3 sequence is CASSHSGGSYNEQFF. The CDR3 nucleotides read TGTGCCAGCAGTCATAGCGGGGGCTCCTACAATGAGCAGTTCTTC.